This T cell receptor beta chain comes out of a study of cytomegalovirus exposure and HLA in healthy donors. Study-level information: As released early, the data held 65 million to 90 million unique TCRs from HLA-typed donors. Study-wide results and limits: In a later analysis, DRB1 alleles had the most associated TCRs; HLA-C alleles the fewest.

The PCR was carried out with 60 Vbeta primers and 13 Jbeta primers. Sequencing used immunoSEQ multiplex PCR; TCRdb keeps in-frame clones, though not all of them. Of 130,000 or so clones listed, less than 80% are singletons. The CDR3 is 15 amino acids. In germline, CDR1 is SGHNT, CDR2 YENEEA. V shed 4 bases and J shed 2 bases, with 14 bases lying between them. A note on this clone: Antigen unknown.

The chain couples TRBV11-3 to TRBJ1-2; D is uncertain. Sequencing was done on a sample of PBMCs. The sequence derives from a female donor in good health and CMV-seropositive. The CDR3 sequence: CASSSSGSANYGYTF. CDR3 coding DNA: TGTGCCAGCAGCTCTAGCGGCAGTGCGAACTATGGCTACACCTTC.